These 7 T cell receptor beta chains were sequenced from one sample in a study of regulatory T cells in long-lasting Graves disease. CDR3-region Arm-PCR and iRepertoire HTBI primers produced the TCR beta libraries. TCRdb reprocessed the multiplex PCR reads via MiXCR and lists one record per CDR3 protein. The sample has 500,000 or so distinct CDR3 sequences; 12% to 15% are singletons. As for time point: newly diagnosed GD, antithyroid drugs for less than 3 months. TCR sequences were obtained from RNA taken from PBMCs. These same data were also listed under a study on T cells in Graves' hyperthyroidism and ophthalmopathy.

The sequences come from peripheral blood mononuclear cells (PBMCs), collected at new diagnosis, from a patient treated with antithyroid drugs. The receptor source for this set is a woman between 50 and 59 years old with Graves disease.

This clonotype has just a few counts. This chain connects TRBV28 to TRBJ2-2; D possibly corresponds to TRBD2 (5 bases). There are 16 residues in the CDR3. Germline V gene data show CDR1 as MDHEN and CDR2 as SYDVKM. Between the trimmed V and J ends, which lost 5 bases and 1 base, there was a span of 14 bases. The CDR3 loop reads CASSLLSGGNTGELFF. The CDR3 nucleotides are TGTGCCAGCAGTCTCCTCAGCGGAGGGAACACCGGGGAGCTGTTTTTT.

This clonotype was counted many times. The chain couples TRBV30 to TRBJ2-1; 12 nucleotides match TRBD2. V shed 3 bases and J 9 bases; nucleotides not matched to a gene: 6. The CDR3 extends over 14 amino acids. CDR1 and CDR2 (germline): GTSNPN, SVGIG (reference sequence). The CDR3 nucleotides are TGTGCCTGGAGCCTAGCGGGAGGGCCGGTTGAGCAGTTCTTC. This gives the protein CAWSLAGGPVEQFF.

This clonotype was seen many times. This chain uses TRBV11-3 with TRBJ2-2, with 11 bases aligning to TRBD2. The trim removed 5 bases at V and 1 base at J, leaving 6 bases unmatched. The CDR3 runs 17 residues. Germline loops: CDR1 SGHNT, CDR2 YENEEA. Here the CDR3 DNA reads TGTGCCAGCAGCCGTCGGACTAGCGGGCAGAACACCGGGGAGCTGTTTTTT. It translates to CASSRRTSGQNTGELFF. The full variable domain, with the rest looked up from reference TRBV11-3 and TRBJ2-2, is EAGVVQSPRYKIIEKKQPVAFWCNPISGHNTLYWYLQNLGQGPELLIRYENEEAVDDSQLPKDRFSAERLKGVDSTLKIQPAELGDSAVYLCASSRRTSGQNTGELFFGEGSRLTVL.

The chain recombines TRBV28 with TRBJ1-5, with D possibly matching TRBD1 (6 bases). From germline, CDR1 is MDHEN and CDR2 SYDVKM. V was pared by 6 bases and J by 5 bases, with 20 bases between. This CDR3 contains 16 residues. The CDR3 sequence: CASRTEGRGGDQPQHF. In nucleotides, the CDR3 is TGTGCCAGCAGGACGGAGGGCAGGGGAGGGGATCAGCCCCAGCATTTT.

This clonotype has just a few counts. The rearrangement uses TRBV11-2 and TRBJ1-5; 12 bases map to TRBD1. The V segment lost 4 bases and the J segment 3 bases; nucleotides outside the gene matches: 13. This CDR3 has 19 residues. The germline gives CDR1 SGHAT, CDR2 FQNNGV. This CDR3 is CASSWTGTGGGGDNQPQHF. CDR3 nucleotide sequence: TGTGCCAGCAGCTGGACCGGGACAGGGGGCGGAGGAGACAATCAGCCCCAGCATTTT. Complete variable domain (other parts from reference TRBV11-2 and TRBJ1-5): EAGVAQSPRYKIIEKRQSVAFWCNPISGHATLYWYQQILGQGPKLLIQFQNNGVVDDSQLPKDRFSAERLKGVDSTLKIQPAKLEDSAVYLCASSWTGTGGGGDNQPQHFGDGTRLSIL.

This clonotype was detected only a few times. With a much larger clone just one base away, this may be a read error. This CDR3 is CASSPPGLVGVRNTGELFF. CDR3 nucleotide sequence: TGTGCCAGCAGTCCCCCGGGACTAGTGGGAGTACGGAACACCGGGGAGCTGTTTTTT. This chain uses TRBV27 with TRBJ2-2, with 8 bases aligning to TRBD2. Germline V gene lookup returns CDR1 MNHEY and CDR2 SMNVEV (reference sequence). V lost 5 bases, J lost 1 base, and 15 bases stayed unmatched. This CDR3 has 19 residues.

The chain recombines TRBV5-6 with TRBJ1-2; 8 positions match TRBD1. The CDR3 runs 14 residues. With V trimmed by 4 bases and J by 0 bases, 2 bases remained unmatched. Germline V gene sequence: CDR1 SGHDT, CDR2 YYEEEE. The CDR3 nucleotides are TGTGCCAGCAGCACCAGGGGGCCTAACTATGGCTACACCTTC. Protein sequence: CASSTRGPNYGYTF.